This T cell receptor beta chain was sequenced in a study of blood T cell repertoires in COVID-19. Study context: Material from acute and convalescent COVID-19 was sourced from the United States, Italy and Spain. PBMCs, B-cell-depleted T cells, or T cells provided the cDNA or gDNA that made up the material.

Original data processing: Reference gene primer amplification in the assay estimated nucleated cell counts. Produced via immunoSEQ multiplex PCR; TCRdb's table is partial and in-frame only. The DNA gave D and trimming, while V, J and clone size come from that table. The sample holds fewer than 250,000 clones, around 80% seen once. After removal of 2 bases from V and 8 bases from J, the junction contained 2 bases not matched to a gene. The germline CDR1 and CDR2 sequences are SGHTA and FQGTGA. The CDR3 covers 14 residues. Clinical history reported by participants formed the basis on which cohorts were assigned.

The chain is built from TRBV7-3 and TRBJ2-1; 11 bases fit TRBD1. This receptor was obtained from a woman in her forties or fifties with acute COVID-19. Input material: PBMCs or T cells enriched from blood (not recorded which). The CDR3 DNA reads TGTGCCAGCAGCTTAGGGACAGGGGGGGATGAGCAGTTCTTC. Translated, it gives CASSLGTGGDEQFF.